This entry is about one T cell receptor beta chain. In the original analysis: Reference gene primer amplification gave nucleated cell count estimates. The method was immunoSEQ multiplex PCR; TCRdb's version includes in-frame clones alone and lacks a portion of them. V, J and clone size are those of that table, while D and trimming were read from the DNA. The sample shows over 450,000 clones, 70% to 90% of them seen only once. The entry originates in a study of blood T cell repertoires in COVID-19. Study background: Whether acute or convalescent, the COVID-19 samples came from the United States, Italy and Spain. The analysed material was cDNA or gDNA that came from T cells, B-cell-depleted T cells, or PBMCs.

It was during active infection that Seattle patients were enrolled and then longitudinally followed. The sample comprised peripheral blood. This sequence was found in a woman aged 45 to 65 with COVID-19, enrolled during active disease.

CDR3 residues: CASRQGRDNEQFF. Written as DNA, the CDR3 is TGTGCCAGCAGGCAGGGTAGAGACAATGAGCAGTTCTTC. This chain joins TRBV2 and TRBJ2-1; D is possibly TRBD1 (5 bases). Germline assignment: CDR1 SNHLY and CDR2 FYNNEI. The CDR3 covers 13 residues. V dropped 6 bases and J dropped 5 bases, with 11 bases sitting between them.